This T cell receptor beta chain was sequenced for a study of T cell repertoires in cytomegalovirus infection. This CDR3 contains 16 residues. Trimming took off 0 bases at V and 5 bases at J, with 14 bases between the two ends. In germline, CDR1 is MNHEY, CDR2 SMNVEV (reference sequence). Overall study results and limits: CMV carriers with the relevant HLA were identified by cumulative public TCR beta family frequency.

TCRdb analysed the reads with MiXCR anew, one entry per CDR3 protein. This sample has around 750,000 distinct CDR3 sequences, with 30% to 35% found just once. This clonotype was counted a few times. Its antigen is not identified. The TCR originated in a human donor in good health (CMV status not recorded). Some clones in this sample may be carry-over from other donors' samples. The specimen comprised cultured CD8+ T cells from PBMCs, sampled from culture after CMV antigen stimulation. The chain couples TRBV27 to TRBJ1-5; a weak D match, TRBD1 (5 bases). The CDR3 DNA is TGTGCCAGCAGTTTATCGGGCCGAAGGGGTCATCAGCCCCAGCATTTT. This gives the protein CASSLSGRRGHQPQHF.